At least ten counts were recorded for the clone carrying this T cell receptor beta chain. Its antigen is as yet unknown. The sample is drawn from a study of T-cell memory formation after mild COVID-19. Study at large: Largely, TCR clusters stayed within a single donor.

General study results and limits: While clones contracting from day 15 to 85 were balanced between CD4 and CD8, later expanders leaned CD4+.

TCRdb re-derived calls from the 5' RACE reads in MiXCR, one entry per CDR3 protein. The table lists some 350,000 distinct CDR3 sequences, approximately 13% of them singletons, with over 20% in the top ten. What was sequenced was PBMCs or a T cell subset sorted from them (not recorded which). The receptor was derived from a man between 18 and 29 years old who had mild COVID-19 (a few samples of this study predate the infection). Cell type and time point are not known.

CDR3 amino acids: CASSSDGPSWYQETQYF. CDR3 bases: TGCGCCAGCAGCTCTGACGGACCCTCCTGGTACCAAGAGACCCAGTACTTC. This chain links TRBV5-1 with TRBJ2-5; D unresolved. Trimming left V 3 bases short and J 0 bases short, with 18 bases between. Germline CDR1 and CDR2: SGHRS and YFSETQ. The CDR3 runs 17 residues.